The entry below gives a single T cell receptor (beta chain) sequence along with its context. This entry belongs to a study of blood T cell repertoires in COVID-19. Clones were read by immunoSEQ multiplex PCR, and TCRdb kept only the in-frame ones, dropping some. The repertoire holds more than 65,000 clones, 80% to 85% seen once, with 9% to 10% in the top ten. Trimming removed 0 bases at V and 7 bases at J, with 16 bases between. CDR3 length: 15 residues. Germline values: CDR1 SGHRS, CDR2 YFSETQ. The rearrangement joins TRBV5-1 to TRBJ1-1; D is unclear. This clonotype was sampled from a woman aged 80 or over with acute or convalescent COVID-19. The sequencing input was peripheral blood. This CDR3 is CASSLDERSLYEAFF. Written as DNA, the CDR3 is TGCGCCAGCAGCTTGGATGAACGGTCTTTATATGAAGCTTTCTTT.